The 32 T cell receptor beta chains in this list originate from one sample, sequenced in a study of T cell changes during pregnancy in multiple sclerosis. Some clones are missing from TCRdb's copy, which holds only in-frame ones; the method was immunoSEQ multiplex PCR. The data contain over 15,000 clones, 80% to 90% of them singletons. Sequenced material: CD8+ T cells from peripheral blood mononuclear cells, taken after pregnancy. These receptors all stem from a female donor in good health, enrolled as a control in a pregnancy study.

This rearrangement joins TRBV6-1 to TRBJ1-1; 8 bases line up with TRBD1. V lost 7 bases, J lost 6 bases, and 10 bases stayed unmatched. The CDR3 is made up of 14 amino acids. CDR1 is MNHNS, CDR2 SASEGT, per germline. The CDR3 is CASTWTGTGPEAFF. For the CDR3, the DNA is TGTGCCAGCACCTGGACAGGGACGGGCCCTGAAGCTTTCTTT.

This clone was counted a single time. The rearrangement links TRBV27 to TRBJ2-7, with a tentative D call TRBD1 (5 bases). CDR3 length: 12 amino acids. From germline, CDR1 is MNHEY and CDR2 SMNVEV (reference sequence). V lost 6 bases, J lost 4 bases, and 10 bases lay in between. CDR3: CASRSDRYEQYF. DNA of the CDR3: TGTGCCAGCAGGTCCGACAGATACGAGCAGTACTTC.

This rearrangement joins TRBV11-2 to TRBJ2-2, with D perhaps TRBD1 (7 bases). V was cut by 0 bases and J by 5 bases, with 10 bases left in between. CDR1 and CDR2 from the germline V gene are SGHAT and FQNNGV. The CDR3 is 15 residues long. The CDR3 is CASSLEAGGTGELFF. The CDR3 bases are TGTGCCAGCAGCTTAGAGGCAGGGGGGACCGGGGAGCTGTTTTTT. Full variable domain (outside the CDR3, taken from reference TRBV11-2 and TRBJ2-2): EAGVAQSPRYKIIEKRQSVAFWCNPISGHATLYWYQQILGQGPKLLIQFQNNGVVDDSQLPKDRFSAERLKGVDSTLKIQPAKLEDSAVYLCASSLEAGGTGELFFGEGSRLTVL.

The rearrangement links TRBV6-4 to TRBJ2-1, with 8 bases aligning to TRBD1. The J segment lost 8 bases and the V segment lost 7 bases, leaving 13 bases of the junction unmatched. Germline lookup yields CDR1 MRHNA and CDR2 SNTAGT. This CDR3 spans 15 amino acids. The CDR3 protein is CASMKGQGEGDEQFF. CDR3 nucleotide sequence: TGTGCCAGCATGAAAGGACAGGGCGAAGGCGATGAGCAGTTCTTC.

The rearrangement links TRBV19 to TRBJ1-6; tentatively, D is TRBD1 (5 bases). The germline V gene has CDR1 LNHDA and CDR2 SQIVND (reference sequence). CDR3 length equals 14 residues. The V gene lost 1 base and the J gene lost 7 bases, with 8 bases spanning the gap. The CDR3, as DNA: TGTGCCAGTAGTATAGCTCAGGGAAATTCACCCCTCCACTTT. Translation: CASSIAQGNSPLHF.

The J gene is TRBJ1-1, the V gene TRBV6-5; perhaps TRBD1 as D (5 bases). Germline V lookup: CDR1 MNHEY, CDR2 SVGAGI. The V gene lost 2 bases and the J gene lost 11 bases, with 18 bases spanning the gap. The CDR3 runs 14 residues. The CDR3 sequence: CASSYPGSGKSAFF. The CDR3 DNA follows: TGTGCCAGCAGTTACCCGGGCTCAGGGAAATCGGCTTTCTTT.

V is TRBV6-5 and J is TRBJ1-1; D perhaps matches TRBD1 (6 bases). From germline, CDR1 is MNHEY and CDR2 SVGAGI. The CDR3 consists of 15 residues. Between the trimmed V and J ends, which lost 0 bases and 1 base, there was a span of 9 bases. The DNA of the CDR3 is TGTGCCAGCAGTTACTCCCGGACAGCGAACACTGAAGCTTTCTTT. Its translation is CASSYSRTANTEAFF.

The table lists this clone with a few counts. V gene TRBV5-6 combines with J gene TRBJ1-6, with no clear D. V lost 2 bases, J lost 5 bases, and 2 bases lay in between. The CDR3 loop spans 12 amino acids. The germline V gene encodes CDR1 SGHDT and CDR2 YYEEEE. The chain's CDR3 is CASSFNNSPLHF. DNA of the CDR3: TGTGCCAGCAGCTTCAATAATTCACCCCTCCACTTT. Full variable domain (remainder filled in from reference TRBV5-6 and TRBJ1-6): DAGVTQSPTHLIKTRGQQVTLRCSPKSGHDTVSWYQQALGQGPQFIFQYYEEEERQRGNFPDRFSGHQFPNYSSELNVNALLLGDSALYLCASSFNNSPLHFGNGTRLTVT.

The rearrangement links TRBV6-5 to TRBJ2-1; TRBD2 aligns across 8 bases. V shed 5 bases, J shed 3 bases, and the junction held 3 bases outside the gene matches. Per germline, CDR1 MNHEY and CDR2 SVGAGI. The length of the CDR3 is 14 residues. The CDR3 is CASSTGTSYNEQFF. For the CDR3, the DNA is TGTGCCAGCAGTACCGGGACTAGCTACAATGAGCAGTTCTTC.

This sequence joins TRBV9 and TRBJ2-3; 9 positions match TRBD2. The CDR3 length is 15 residues. Germline loops: CDR1 SGDLS, CDR2 YYNGEE. V was clipped by 3 bases and J by 1 base; unmatched bases: 3. The CDR3 bases are TGTGCCAGCAGCGCGGCTAGCGGGGGCACAGATACGCAGTATTTT. It specifies CASSAASGGTDTQYF.

The genes are TRBV5-1 and TRBJ1-4; possible D gene TRBD1, 5 bases. The CDR3 consists of 14 residues. Trimming cost V 3 bases and J 1 base, with 7 bases left between them. CDR1 and CDR2 from the germline V gene are SGHRS and YFSETQ. CDR3 residues: CASSWTRTNEKLFF. CDR3 nucleotide sequence: TGCGCCAGCAGCTGGACAAGAACTAATGAAAAACTGTTTTTT. The entire variable domain, with the rest obtained from reference TRBV5-1 and TRBJ1-4, is as follows: KAGVTQTPRYLIKTRGQQVTLSCSPISGHRSVSWYQQTPGQGLQFLFEYFSETQRNKGNFPGRFSGRQFSNSRSEMNVSTLELGDSALYLCASSWTRTNEKLFFGSGTQLSVL.

This chain joins TRBV18 and TRBJ1-2; unclear D gene. The CDR3 contains 14 residues. CDR1 is KGHSH, CDR2 LQKENI, per germline. The V end was cut by 0 bases, the J end by 3 bases, with 8 bases between. CDR3: CASSPPTDYYGYTF. CDR3 in DNA: TGTGCCAGCTCACCACCGACGGACTACTATGGCTACACCTTC.

The V gene is TRBV7-8, the J gene TRBJ1-2; D gene unclear. Looked up from germline, CDR1 is SGHVS and CDR2 is FQNEAQ. Trimming shortened V by 5 bases and J by 4 bases, and 29 bases separated the two germline ends. This CDR3 is built from 19 residues. The CDR3 region is CASSHLEWGGKDLSYGYTF. CDR3 DNA: TGTGCCAGCAGCCATTTAGAATGGGGAGGTAAAGACCTTAGCTATGGCTACACCTTC.

V and J are TRBV27 and TRBJ2-5; possibly TRBD2 for D (6 bases). Germline V lookup: CDR1 MNHEY, CDR2 SMNVEV (reference sequence). CDR3 length equals 17 residues. The ends were cut back, 6 bases at V and 5 bases at J, with 25 bases in the middle. The CDR3 here is CASSPISARLGGETQYF. The CDR3 coding sequence is TGTGCCAGCAGCCCTATAAGTGCCCGACTAGGCGGGGAGACCCAGTACTTC.

The chain uses TRBV4-2 and TRBJ1-1, with TRBD1 identical over 9 bases. Unmatched junction bases numbered 7, after V lost 3 bases and J lost 2 bases. The germline V gene has CDR1 LGHNA and CDR2 YNFKEQ. CDR3 length: 16 amino acids. The CDR3 DNA reads TGTGCCAGCAGCCACCCGGGACAGGGTCCTAACACTGAAGCTTTCTTT. Amino acid sequence: CASSHPGQGPNTEAFF.

This clone was seen more than once but under ten times. The CDR3 nucleotides are TGTGCCAGCAGCCAATCCGTGCAGGGGAACACTGAAGCTTTCTTT. The encoded protein is CASSQSVQGNTEAFF. This sequence joins TRBV4-2 and TRBJ1-1; D is possibly TRBD1 (5 bases). Germline V gives CDR1 LGHNA, CDR2 YNFKEQ. Between the trimmed V and J ends, which lost 2 bases and 1 base, there was a span of 11 bases. This CDR3 comprises 15 residues.

The chain couples TRBV5-6 to TRBJ1-5; unclear D gene. Germline V CDR1 and CDR2: SGHDT, YYEEEE. V was pared by 0 bases and J by 1 base, with 5 bases between. The CDR3 is 14 residues long. The CDR3 bases are TGTGCCAGCAGCTTGGGTCAGAGCAATCAGCCCCAGCATTTT. It codes for CASSLGQSNQPQHF.

The chain uses TRBV29-1 and TRBJ2-1; D perhaps matches TRBD2 (6 bases). The CDR3 runs 14 residues. V was pared by 4 bases and J by 2 bases, with 12 bases between. The germline CDR1 and CDR2 sequences are SQVTM and ANQGSEA. The CDR3 bases are TGCAGCGTTGTAGCGGATCCTACCTACAATGAGCAGTTCTTC. The encoded protein is CSVVADPTYNEQFF.

V usage is TRBV16 and J usage is TRBJ2-5; 9 bases are shared with TRBD1. The end of the DNA is better explained by TRBJ2-7, so the J call may be wrong. This CDR3 has 15 residues. Per germline, CDR1 KGHSY and CDR2 FQNENV. The CDR3 DNA reads TGTGCCAGCAGCCAATCGGACAGGGGTCCCTACGAGCAGTACTTC. Translated, it gives CASSQSDRGPYEQYF.

The chain combines TRBV4-1 with TRBJ1-3; D unresolved. Germline CDR1 and CDR2: MGHRA and YSYEKL. This CDR3 has 16 residues. Trimming removed 1 base from V and 0 bases from J, with 10 bases in between. CDR3 sequence: CASSQGNSNSGNTIYF. The CDR3, as DNA: TGCGCCAGCAGCCAAGGGAACAGCAACTCTGGAAACACCATATATTTT.

The rearrangement joins TRBV5-1 to TRBJ2-7, with TRBD1 identical over 8 bases. J was trimmed by 2 bases and V by 4 bases; bases with no gene match: 8. The germline CDR1 and CDR2 sequences are SGHRS and YFSETQ. The CDR3 loop spans 15 amino acids. The CDR3 region has the DNA TGCGCCAGCAGCCTCGACAGGGGAAAGGCCTACGAGCAGTACTTC. This sequence encodes CASSLDRGKAYEQYF.

The chain uses TRBV6-5 and TRBJ1-1, with D tentatively TRBD1 (5 bases). The CDR3 has 14 residues. Trimming took off 2 bases at V and 8 bases at J, with 15 bases between the two ends. Germline assignment: CDR1 MNHEY and CDR2 SVGAGI. The CDR3 DNA reads TGTGCCAGCAGTTACCGGTCCGGGCGGGGGGAAGCTTTCTTT. The encoded protein is CASSYRSGRGEAFF.

V and J are TRBV7-6 and TRBJ2-7, with 7 positions matching TRBD1. CDR1 and CDR2 (germline): SGHVS, FNYEAQ. V trimming: 5 bases; J trimming: 6 bases; junction bases outside the gene matches: 4. This CDR3 has 12 residues. CDR3 bases: TGTGCCAGCAGCGAACAGGGGCCCGAGCAGTACTTC. It is translated as CASSEQGPEQYF.

The rearrangement links TRBV4-3 to TRBJ2-7; D gene unclear. Germline V gives CDR1 LGHNA, CDR2 YSLEER. The germline V and J ends were trimmed by 2 bases and 5 bases, with 10 bases remaining between them. This CDR3 is built from 13 residues. CDR3 bases: TGCGCCAGCAGCCAACAGCGTCACCACGAGCAGTACTTC. It codes for CASSQQRHHEQYF.

This clone was detected only once. The CDR3 loop is CASSDPMDSPYGYTF. For the CDR3, the DNA is TGTGCCAGCAGTGACCCAATGGACAGCCCCTATGGCTACACCTTC. The chain couples TRBV6-1 to TRBJ1-2, with D perhaps matching TRBD1 (6 bases). Germline CDR1 and CDR2: MNHNS and SASEGT. V was pared by 3 bases and J by 4 bases, with 15 bases between. CDR3 size: 15 residues.

The chain recombines TRBV6-6 with TRBJ1-4, with 12 nucleotides matching TRBD1. Germline loops: CDR1 MNHNY, CDR2 SVGAGI (reference sequence). V lost 5 bases, J lost 6 bases, and 7 bases stayed unmatched. CDR3 length equals 16 residues. The CDR3 region is CASSTGDRGLDEKLFF. In DNA form, the CDR3 reads TGTGCCAGCAGTACCGGGGACAGGGGGCTGGATGAAAAACTGTTTTTT.

This chain joins TRBV18 and TRBJ1-3, with a possible D match to TRBD1 (5 bases). V dropped 6 bases and J dropped 2 bases, with 17 bases sitting between them. The length of the CDR3 is 16 residues. The germline gives CDR1 KGHSH, CDR2 LQKENI. CDR3 amino acids: CASSLSSGGTGNTIYF. The CDR3 bases are TGTGCCAGCTCCCTATCCTCGGGGGGAACTGGAAACACCATATATTTT.

Comments on this clone: The junction differs from germline at one of its ends, possibly a read error. V gene TRBV7-8 combines with J gene TRBJ2-7; 10 bases agree with TRBD1. This CDR3 comprises 14 residues. Germline V gene lookup returns CDR1 SGHVS and CDR2 FQNEAQ. For the CDR3, the DNA is TGTGCCAGCAGAGGCCGGGACAGGGGCTACGAGCAGTGCTTC. Translated, it gives CASRGRDRGYEQCF.

The rearrangement uses TRBV16 and TRBJ2-5; D gene uncertain. The CDR3 has 15 amino acids. Germline lookup yields CDR1 KGHSY and CDR2 FQNENV. Trimming left V 0 bases short and J 0 bases short, with 8 bases between. The CDR3: CASSQSQVDQETQYF. As DNA, the CDR3 is TGTGCCAGCAGCCAATCGCAGGTAGACCAAGAGACCCAGTACTTC.

V is TRBV7-8 and J is TRBJ2-7; the D gene is possibly TRBD2 (5 bases). This CDR3 has 13 residues. V lost 5 bases, J lost 4 bases, and 12 bases lay in between. Germline-derived CDR1 and CDR2 are SGHVS and FQNEAQ. The CDR3 loop is CASSPTGGYEQYF. The CDR3 DNA is TGTGCCAGCAGCCCCACGGGCGGGTACGAGCAGTACTTC.

The chain carries TRBV14 and TRBJ2-1; 12 bases agree with TRBD2. Germline assignment: CDR1 SGHDN and CDR2 FVKESK. V shed 4 bases and J 5 bases; nucleotides not matched to a gene: 6. The CDR3 consists of 16 residues. The CDR3 DNA is TGTGCCAGCAGCCCCCGACTAGCGGGGGCCGACAATGAGCAGTTCTTC. Amino acid sequence: CASSPRLAGADNEQFF.

The V call is TRBV18, the J call TRBJ1-1; D is uncertain. V dropped 2 bases and J dropped 5 bases, with 12 bases sitting between them. Germline CDR1 KGHSH, CDR2 LQKENI. This CDR3 comprises 14 residues. The CDR3: CASSPSSVTTEAFF. The CDR3 DNA sequence: TGTGCCAGCTCACCATCGTCGGTTACGACTGAAGCTTTCTTT. Variable domain in full (rest from reference TRBV18 and TRBJ1-1): NAGVMQNPRHLVRRRGQEARLRCSPMKGHSHVYWYRQLPEEGLKFMVYLQKENIIDESGMPKERFSAEFPKEGPSILRIQQVVRGDSAAYFCASSPSSVTTEAFFGQGTRLTVV.